This TCR beta chain originates from a study of cytomegalovirus exposure and HLA in healthy donors. By frequency in the sample, this clone is medium-sized. A multiplex PCR was run with 60 Vbeta primers and 13 Jbeta primers. Produced via immunoSEQ multiplex PCR; TCRdb's table is partial and in-frame only. Seen here are roughly 200,000 clones, 65% to 85% observed once, and the top ten hold about 1.7%. CDR3 length: 15 residues. Germline CDR1 and CDR2: SEHNR and FQNEAQ (reference sequence). The J segment lost 6 bases and the V segment lost 2 bases, leaving 8 bases of the junction unmatched. The rearrangement uses TRBV7-9 and TRBJ1-1, with 8 bases matching TRBD1. The sample was PBMCs. This clonotype was sampled from a man aged 35-49 years in good health and CMV-seropositive. CDR3 nucleotides: TGTGCCAGCAGCTTACCGACAGGGGTTAAGGCTGAAGCTTTCTTT. Residues: CASSLPTGVKAEAFF. Full variable domain (missing parts from reference TRBV7-9 and TRBJ1-1): DTGVSQNPRHKITKRGQNVTFRCDPISEHNRLYWYRQTLGQGPEFLTYFQNEAQLEKSRLLSDRFSAERPKGSFSTLEIQRTEQGDSAMYLCASSLPTGVKAEAFFGQGTRLTVV.